These 6 T cell receptor beta chains came from one sample sequenced in a study of blood T cells in healthy people across ages. A sample-barcoded 5' primer and a J-beta primer mix were used in a second PCR of roughly 7 to 11 cycles. TCRdb analysed the 5' RACE reads with MiXCR anew, one entry per CDR3 protein. The sample includes around 1,500,000 distinct CDR3 sequences, roughly 40% seen only once; the top ten take 7% to 9%. Sample: blood. The receptors were gathered from a woman under 30 in good health.

J is TRBJ2-5 and V is TRBV15; possible D gene TRBD2, 6 bases. The CDR3 is made up of 17 amino acids. Trimming removed 0 bases at V and 2 bases at J, with 16 bases between. Germline CDR1 reads LNHNV; CDR2 reads YYDKDF (reference sequence). This CDR3 reads CATSRDKGGGEQETQYF. The CDR3, as DNA: TGTGCCACCAGCAGAGATAAGGGCGGCGGGGAACAAGAGACCCAGTACTTC.

This clonotype was counted between two and nine times. The chain employs TRBV29-1 and TRBJ1-4; no firm D call. This CDR3 spans 13 amino acids. Per germline, CDR1 SQVTM and CDR2 ANQGSEA. V dropped 0 bases and J dropped 8 bases, with 10 bases sitting between them. In DNA, the CDR3 is TGCAGCGTTGAAGAAGGATTGAGGGAAAAACTGTTTTTT. As protein: CSVEEGLREKLFF.

This chain links TRBV4-1 with TRBJ1-2; D not certain. The germline CDR1 and CDR2 sequences are MGHRA and YSYEKL. Deletions cut 0 bases from V and 2 bases from J, with 10 bases between. The CDR3 contains 15 residues. The CDR3 coding sequence is TGCGCCAGCAGCCAAGATCCAGGTCGAAACTATGGCTACACCTTC. Amino acids: CASSQDPGRNYGYTF.

This clonotype was found a few times. The junction departs from the called germline gene at one end, perhaps through a read error. J is TRBJ2-1 and V is TRBV7-3; tentative D call: TRBD2 (7 bases). The CDR3 has 16 amino acids. Germline V CDR1 and CDR2: SGHTA, FQGTGA. The CDR3 DNA reads as TGTGCCAGCGGCTTCGGGGGGCGGGGGACCTACAATGAGCAGTTCTTC. Its translation: CASGFGGRGTYNEQFF.

This rearrangement joins TRBV3-1 to TRBJ1-2; D gene uncertain. This CDR3 has 15 residues. Per germline, CDR1 LGHDT and CDR2 YNNKEL (reference sequence). V was shortened by 2 bases and J by 0 bases, with 10 bases between the two germline ends. The CDR3 is CASSQKLGTNYGYTF. As DNA, the CDR3 is TGTGCCAGCAGCCAAAAATTGGGGACTAACTATGGCTACACCTTC.

The sample holds a few counts of this clonotype. This rearrangement joins TRBV7-2 to TRBJ2-1; either TRBD1 or TRBD2 may supply D (5 bases each). This CDR3 is built from 16 residues. Germline assignment: CDR1 SGHTA and CDR2 FQGNSA. V lost 5 bases, J lost 7 bases, and 21 bases lay in between. The CDR3 sequence: CASSRKDKWGMNEQFF. The CDR3 DNA reads as TGTGCCAGCAGCCGTAAGGACAAGTGGGGGATGAATGAGCAGTTCTTC.